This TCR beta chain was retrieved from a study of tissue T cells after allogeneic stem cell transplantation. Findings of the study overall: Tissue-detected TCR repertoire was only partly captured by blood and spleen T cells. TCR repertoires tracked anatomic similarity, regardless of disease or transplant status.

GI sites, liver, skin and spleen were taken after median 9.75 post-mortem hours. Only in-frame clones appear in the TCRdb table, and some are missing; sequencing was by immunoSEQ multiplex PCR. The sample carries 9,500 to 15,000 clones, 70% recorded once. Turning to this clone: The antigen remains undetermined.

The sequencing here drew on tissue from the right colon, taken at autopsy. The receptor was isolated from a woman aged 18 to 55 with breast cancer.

CDR3 bases: TGTGCCAGCAGCCAGATGACAGGGCCTAATGAAAAACTGTTTTTT. It translates to CASSQMTGPNEKLFF. This chain joins TRBV3-1 (or the pseudogene TRBV3-2) and TRBJ1-4; 7 bases line up with TRBD1. After removal of 3 bases from V and 3 bases from J, the junction contained 4 bases not matched to a gene. Germline lookup yields CDR1 LGHDT and CDR2 YNNKEL (reference sequence). CDR3 size: 15 residues.